This TCR beta chain was documented in a study of blood T cell repertoires in COVID-19. Overall study: Sample material is recorded as cDNA or gDNA derived from T cells, B-cell-depleted T cells, or PBMCs.

Assay: immunoSEQ multiplex PCR; the TCRdb copy retains only in-frame clones and omits some. Here the sample spans 200,000 to 250,000 clones, approximately 82% being singletons. The V gene end was trimmed by 6 bases and the J gene end by 5 bases; junction bases not matched to a gene: 16. Per the germline V gene, CDR1 is ENHRY and CDR2 is SYGVKD. CDR3 length: 17 residues. This TCR was recovered from a man aged 35-49 years who had recovered from COVID-19. This rearrangement joins TRBV10-3 to TRBJ2-5; 9 bases fit TRBD2. The material sequenced was PBMCs or T cells enriched from blood (not recorded which). CDR3 DNA: TGTGCCATCAGCCGTCACACTGCGGGGGGGCCAGGGGAGACCCAGTACTTC. Its protein is CAISRHTAGGPGETQYF.